The present TCR beta chain was sequenced within a study of T cell repertoires in cytomegalovirus infection. Study-wide context: Selection of CMV epitopes for the study included recently identified HLA-C-restricted and well-studied HLA-B-restricted ones. It can be stated that public TCR beta signatures indicated CMV infection as well as a matching HLA type. Study-level findings and limits: There were carriers of CMV plus the relevant HLA, and cumulative public TCR beta family frequency identified them. CMV-specific TCR beta clonotypes restricted by HLA-C dominated the ex vivo response.

TCRdb reprocessed the reads with MiXCR, giving one entry per CDR3 protein. The sample includes some 500,000 distinct CDR3 sequences, 33% of them seen just once. As concerns this clonotype: No antigen is known for it.

The source material was cultured PBMCs, sampled from culture after CMV antigen stimulation. The sequence was obtained from a human donor in good health (CMV status not recorded). Some clones in this sample may be carry-over from other donors' samples.

The CDR3 spells CASTLTSGKETQYF. The CDR3 DNA follows: TGTGCCAGCACCTTGACTAGCGGGAAAGAGACCCAGTACTTC. This chain uses TRBV7-2 with TRBJ2-5; 11 nucleotides match TRBD2. Looked up from germline, CDR1 is SGHTA and CDR2 is FQGNSA. The trim removed 7 bases at V and 3 bases at J, leaving 4 bases unmatched. This CDR3 comprises 14 residues.